The 22 T cell receptor beta chains reported below all come from one sample, sequenced in a study of blood T cells in healthy people across ages. A J-beta primer mix and a sample-barcoded 5' primer were used in a second PCR of about 7 to 12 cycles. TCRdb re-derived calls from the 5' RACE reads in MiXCR, one entry per CDR3 protein. In the table there are 1.5 million to 2 million distinct CDR3 sequences, 49% of which are singletons. Material for sequencing was blood. These receptors were taken from a woman in her forties in good health.

The V call is TRBV20-1, the J call TRBJ2-1; 10 bases are shared with TRBD1. Germline assignment: CDR1 DFQATT and CDR2 SNEGSKA (reference sequence). After removal of 5 bases from V and 8 bases from J, the junction contained 6 bases not matched to a gene. This CDR3 has 13 amino acids. The DNA for the CDR3 is TGCAGTGCTGCGGGACAGGGGTTTGATGAGCAGTTCTTC. This gives the protein CSAAGQGFDEQFF.

In its sample, this clonotype was seen many times. CDR3 sequence: CASSLVGSTYEQYF. The CDR3 DNA sequence: TGTGCCAGCAGCTTAGTCGGCAGTACCTACGAGCAGTACTTC. V usage is TRBV7-8 and J usage is TRBJ2-7; no clear D. V was trimmed by 1 base and J by 2 bases, leaving 9 bases between them. Germline V gene lookup returns CDR1 SGHVS and CDR2 FQNEAQ. The CDR3 is made up of 14 amino acids.

The chain links TRBV4-1 to TRBJ1-1; tentative D call: TRBD1 (5 bases). CDR1 is MGHRA, CDR2 YSYEKL, per germline. There are 17 residues in the CDR3. The ends were cut back, 0 bases at V and 5 bases at J, with 19 bases in the middle. The CDR3 spells CASSQDGGGTRRTEAFF. The DNA of the CDR3 is TGCGCCAGCAGCCAAGATGGGGGGGGGACCCGGCGGACTGAAGCTTTCTTT.

The chain combines TRBV5-6 with TRBJ1-6, with D possibly TRBD1 on 5 matching bases. Germline CDR1 SGHDT, CDR2 YYEEEE. The CDR3 spans 13 residues. Trimming took 1 base from V and 7 from J, leaving 6 bases between them. The CDR3 DNA is TGTGCCAGCAGCTTGCCAGGGAATTCACCCCTCCACTTT. Translated, it gives CASSLPGNSPLHF.

The gene calls are TRBV7-2 and TRBJ2-2; unclear D gene. Germline assignment: CDR1 SGHTA and CDR2 FQGNSA. This CDR3 contains 12 residues. Deletions cut 7 bases from V and 3 bases from J, with 6 bases between. The DNA for the CDR3 is TGTGCCAGCAAAGTCTACACCGGGGAGCTGTTTTTT. Its translation: CASKVYTGELFF.

This sequence joins TRBV20-1 and TRBJ1-1; the D is unclear. Germline CDR1 is DFQATT and CDR2 is SNEGSKA (reference sequence). Trimming shortened V by 1 base and J by 3 bases, and 9 bases separated the two germline ends. CDR3 size: 13 residues. The CDR3 region is CSARVGLDTEAFF. The CDR3 DNA follows: TGCAGTGCTAGAGTAGGGCTCGACACTGAAGCTTTCTTT.

The CDR3 DNA sequence: TGTGCCAGCAGCATCCGGCCACAATCAGATACGCAGTATTTT. Its translation is CASSIRPQSDTQYF. The rearrangement links TRBV9 to TRBJ2-3; D is ambiguous. The germline CDR1 and CDR2 sequences are SGDLS and YYNGEE. With 4 bases removed from V and 4 bases from J, the gap between germline ends came to 13 bases. CDR3 length: 14 amino acids.

This clonotype was seen only once. The V gene is TRBV6-6, the J gene TRBJ2-6, with 7 bases fitting TRBD2. The germline V gene encodes CDR1 MNHNY and CDR2 SVGAGI (reference sequence). V shed 5 bases and J 4 bases; nucleotides not matched to a gene: 11. This CDR3 is 17 amino acids long. CDR3 DNA: TGTGCCAGCAGTACCACCCTAAGCGGGATAGGGGCCAACGTCCTGACTTTC. This codes for CASSTTLSGIGANVLTF.

The V call is TRBV7-2, the J call TRBJ2-7; D uncertain. Germline lookup yields CDR1 SGHTA and CDR2 FQGNSA. There are 11 residues in the CDR3. V gave up 3 bases and J gave up 12 bases, with 12 bases separating them. CDR3 sequence reads: CASSFFDRSYF. The CDR3 bases are TGTGCCAGCAGCTTTTTTGATAGGTCGTACTTC. The full variable domain, completed using reference TRBV7-2 and TRBJ2-7, is GAGVSQSPSNKVTEKGKDVELRCDPISGHTALYWYRQSLGQGLEFLIYFQGNSAPDKSGLPSDRFSAERTGGSVSTLTIQRTQQEDSAVYLCASSFFDRSYFGPGTRLTVT.

The CDR3 nucleotides read TGTGCCACCAGCAGAACGCAGGACACCGGGGAGCTGTTTTTT. This gives the protein CATSRTQDTGELFF. The rearrangement joins TRBV15 to TRBJ2-2; no reliable D call. V gave up 2 bases and J gave up 3 bases, with 7 bases separating them. Germline values: CDR1 LNHNV, CDR2 YYDKDF (reference sequence). The CDR3 totals 14 residues.

There are a few counts of this clonotype. V gene TRBV7-9 combines with J gene TRBJ2-1; D may correspond to TRBD1 or TRBD2 (6 bases each). The germline V gene encodes CDR1 SEHNR and CDR2 FQNEAQ (reference sequence). The CDR3 is made up of 13 amino acids. V was cut by 5 bases and J by 12 bases, with 17 bases left in between. The CDR3 sequence: CASSSIGGLGQFF. CDR3 DNA: TGTGCCAGCAGCAGCATTGGGGGGCTAGGGCAGTTCTTC.

This clonotype was observed a few times. The chain uses TRBV9 and TRBJ1-2; D is unclear. CDR1 SGDLS and CDR2 YYNGEE come from the germline V gene. V lost 4 bases, J lost 8 bases, and 12 bases lay in between. The length of the CDR3 is 12 residues. CDR3 sequence reads: CASSHFGGGYTF. The CDR3 region has the DNA TGTGCCAGCAGCCATTTCGGAGGGGGCTACACCTTC.

This clonotype was seen at least ten times. This chain joins TRBV3-1 and TRBJ1-2, with D possibly TRBD1 on 6 matching bases. The V end lost 6 bases, the J end lost 7 bases, and 12 bases lay between the germline ends. The germline V gene encodes CDR1 LGHDT and CDR2 YNNKEL (reference sequence). This CDR3 contains 12 residues. The CDR3: CASSQGLGGYTF. The CDR3 region has the DNA TGTGCCAGCAGTCAGGGGCTGGGTGGCTACACCTTC.

This sequence joins TRBV27 and TRBJ2-4; D gene unclear. The germline CDR1 and CDR2 sequences are MNHEY and SMNVEV (reference sequence). The CDR3 totals 19 residues. Trimming pared 5 bases from V and 0 bases from J, leaving 23 bases between. The CDR3 coding sequence is TGTGCCAGCAGTCTCACGCACCCCGGACCGGAGCTAGCCAAAAACATTCAGTACTTC. Protein product: CASSLTHPGPELAKNIQYF.

The CDR3, as DNA: TGTGCCATCAGTGACCCGCTATTTGGCGAGACCCAGTACTTC. This encodes CAISDPLFGETQYF. This chain links TRBV10-3 with TRBJ2-5; D not certain. The V gene's germline CDR1 is ENHRY and CDR2 SYGVKD. V lost 3 bases and J lost 5, with 13 bases in between. The CDR3 loop spans 14 amino acids.

This clonotype appeared a few times. The chain combines TRBV6-6 with TRBJ1-6, with a possible D match to TRBD1 (6 bases). Germline loops: CDR1 MNHNY, CDR2 SVGAGI (reference sequence). The CDR3 has 14 amino acids. Trimming pared 3 bases from V and 9 bases from J, leaving 12 bases between. In DNA form, the CDR3 reads TGTGCCAGCAGTTATGAGGCAGGGGTTTCACCCCTCCACTTT. Its translation: CASSYEAGVSPLHF.

The CDR3 reads CASSQAPELLTNQQYF. The CDR3 DNA follows: TGTGCCAGCAGTCAAGCCCCGGAACTACTCACAAATCAGCAGTACTTC. This chain uses TRBV28 with TRBJ2-5, with D hard to call. Germline V CDR1 and CDR2: MDHEN, SYDVKM. This CDR3 comprises 16 residues. The V gene lost 5 bases and the J gene lost 11 bases, with 27 bases spanning the gap.

J is TRBJ2-7 and V is TRBV6-2 or TRBV6-3; 8 bases align to TRBD1. CDR3 length: 17 amino acids. V trimming: 3 bases; J trimming: 3 bases; junction bases outside the gene matches: 13. Germline CDR1 and CDR2: MNHEY and SVGEGT. CDR3 nucleotides: TGTGCCAGCAGTTATGGACAGGGTCGCTTCCGAAACTACGAGCAGTACTTC. It codes for CASSYGQGRFRNYEQYF.

The rearrangement uses TRBV5-1 and TRBJ2-2, with a possible D match to TRBD2 (5 bases). There are 16 residues in the CDR3. Germline CDR1 and CDR2: SGHRS and YFSETQ. Trimming removed 0 bases from V and 0 bases from J, with 9 bases in between. Here the CDR3 reads CASSLVEGANTGELFF. CDR3 DNA: TGCGCCAGCAGCTTGGTTGAGGGAGCGAACACCGGGGAGCTGTTTTTT.

V is TRBV20-1 and J is TRBJ1-5; D not certain. Germline V CDR1 and CDR2: DFQATT, SNEGSKA (reference sequence). The CDR3 runs 14 residues. V was shortened by 3 bases and J by 2 bases, with 11 bases between the two germline ends. The CDR3 here is CSARGPWGNQPQHF. The CDR3 DNA reads as TGCAGTGCTAGGGGTCCCTGGGGCAATCAGCCCCAGCATTTT.

This clonotype has a handful of counts. The chain recombines TRBV6-2 or TRBV6-3 with TRBJ2-1, with 7 positions matching TRBD1. V trimming: 6 bases; J trimming: 4 bases; junction bases outside the gene matches: 9. This CDR3 has 15 amino acids. The germline gives CDR1 MNHEY, CDR2 SVGEGT. CDR3 sequence reads: CASSPPGQKYNEQFF. DNA for the CDR3: TGTGCCAGCAGCCCACCGGGACAGAAATACAATGAGCAGTTCTTC.

This clonotype has just one count. The rearrangement joins TRBV24-1 to TRBJ2-3; 11 nucleotides agree with TRBD2. The CDR3 length is 19 residues. Germline trimming cut 1 base from V and 0 bases from J; bases unmatched to any gene: 8. Germline-derived CDR1 and CDR2 are KGHDR and SFDVKD. CDR3 loop: CATSDLRLAGGLSTDTQYF. The DNA of the CDR3 is TGTGCCACCAGTGATTTACGGCTAGCGGGGGGCCTTAGCACAGATACGCAGTATTTT.